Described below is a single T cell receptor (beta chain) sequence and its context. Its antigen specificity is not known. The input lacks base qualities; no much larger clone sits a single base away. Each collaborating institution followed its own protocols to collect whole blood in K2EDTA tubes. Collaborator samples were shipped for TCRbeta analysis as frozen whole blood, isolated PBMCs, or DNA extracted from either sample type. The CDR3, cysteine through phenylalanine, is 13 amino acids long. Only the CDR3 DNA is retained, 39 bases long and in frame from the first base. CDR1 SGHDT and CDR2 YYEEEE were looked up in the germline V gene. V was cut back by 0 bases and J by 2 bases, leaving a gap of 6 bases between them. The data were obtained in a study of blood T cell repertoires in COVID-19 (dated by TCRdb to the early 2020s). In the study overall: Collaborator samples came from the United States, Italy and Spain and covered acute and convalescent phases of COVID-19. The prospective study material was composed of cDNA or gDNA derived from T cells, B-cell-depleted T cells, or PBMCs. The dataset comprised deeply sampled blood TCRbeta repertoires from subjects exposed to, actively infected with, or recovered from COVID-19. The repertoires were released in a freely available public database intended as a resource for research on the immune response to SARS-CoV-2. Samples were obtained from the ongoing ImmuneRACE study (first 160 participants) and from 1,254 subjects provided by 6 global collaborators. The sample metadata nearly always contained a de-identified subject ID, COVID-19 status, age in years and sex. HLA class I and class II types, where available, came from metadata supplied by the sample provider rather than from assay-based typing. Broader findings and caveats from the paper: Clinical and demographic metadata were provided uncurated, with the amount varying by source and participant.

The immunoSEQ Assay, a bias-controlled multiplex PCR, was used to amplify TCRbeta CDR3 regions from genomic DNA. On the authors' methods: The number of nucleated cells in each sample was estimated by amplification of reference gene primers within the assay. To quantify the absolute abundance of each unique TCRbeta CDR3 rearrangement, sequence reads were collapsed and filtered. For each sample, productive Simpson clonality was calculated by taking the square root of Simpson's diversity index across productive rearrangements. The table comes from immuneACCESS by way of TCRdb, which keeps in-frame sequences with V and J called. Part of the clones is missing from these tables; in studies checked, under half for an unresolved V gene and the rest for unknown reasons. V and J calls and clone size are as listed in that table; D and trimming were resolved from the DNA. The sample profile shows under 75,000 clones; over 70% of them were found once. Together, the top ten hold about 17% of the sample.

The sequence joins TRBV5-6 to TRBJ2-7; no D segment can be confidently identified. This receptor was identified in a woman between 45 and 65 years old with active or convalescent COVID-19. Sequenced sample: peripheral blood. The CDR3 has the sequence CASSLALAYEQYF. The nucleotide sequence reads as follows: TGTGCCAGCAGCTTGGCCTTAGCCTACGAGCAGTACTTC.